This T cell receptor (beta chain) was found in a study of chemoradiotherapy in HPV16-positive cancers. Study-level information: Candidate HPV-specific clones and shared TCR motifs came from a couple of HPV16-positive patients.

Notes on this clone: Its matching antigen is unknown.

Assay used: immunoSEQ multiplex PCR; TCRdb lists only in-frame clones, some missing. The sample has over 5,000 clones, 70% to 75% seen once; the top ten hold approximately 12%. CDR3 length: 16 residues. V shed 5 bases and J 2 bases; nucleotides not matched to a gene: 4. Germline V gene data show CDR1 as PRHDT and CDR2 as FYEKMQ (reference sequence). Points from the study as a whole: Functional assays defining HPV-specific T cells used only a couple of HPV16-positive patients. Candidate HPV-specific clones and E7-related TCR motifs grew in tumor during treatment.

This clonotype originated in a human donor with HPV-associated anogenital cancer. The starting material was tumor tissue, obtained from a patient who underwent chemoradiotherapy. The rearrangement uses TRBV13 and TRBJ2-2; TRBD2 agrees at 11 bases. The CDR3 DNA reads as TGTGCCAGCAGCCCTACTAGCGGGAGAAACACCGGGGAGCTGTTTTTT. This encodes CASSPTSGRNTGELFF.